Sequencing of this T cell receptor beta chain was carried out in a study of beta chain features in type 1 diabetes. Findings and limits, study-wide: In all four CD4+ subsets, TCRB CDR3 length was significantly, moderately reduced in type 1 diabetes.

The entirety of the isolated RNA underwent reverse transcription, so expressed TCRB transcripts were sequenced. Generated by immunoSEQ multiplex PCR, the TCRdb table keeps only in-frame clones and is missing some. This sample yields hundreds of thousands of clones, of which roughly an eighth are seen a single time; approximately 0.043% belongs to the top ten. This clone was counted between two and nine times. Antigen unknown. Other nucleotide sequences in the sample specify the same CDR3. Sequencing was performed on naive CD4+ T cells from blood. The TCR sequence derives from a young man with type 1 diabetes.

Here the CDR3 DNA reads TGTGCCAGCAGCTTGTCCACAGATACGCAGTATTTT. Its protein product is CASSLSTDTQYF. The chain couples TRBV5-4 to TRBJ2-3; D gene uncertain. V gave up 1 base and J gave up 2 bases, with 2 bases separating them. The CDR3 is made up of 12 amino acids. Per germline, CDR1 SGHNT and CDR2 YYREEE (reference sequence).